This entry is about one T cell receptor beta chain. This record belongs to a study of blood T cell repertoires in COVID-19. Overall study: Samples taken during acute and convalescent COVID-19 were collected in the United States, Italy and Spain. In each case, the material was cDNA or gDNA derived from T cells, B-cell-depleted T cells, or PBMCs.

V lost 4 bases to trimming and J lost 4 bases, with 3 bases between them. There are 11 residues in the CDR3. Germline CDR1 reads SGHDT; CDR2 reads YYEEEE. TCRdb's copy holds only in-frame clones and misses some; the assay was immunoSEQ multiplex PCR. The sample lists about 160,000 clones; about 89% were seen once. The J gene is TRBJ2-1, the V gene TRBV5-6; D not resolved. The sequencing sample was made of peripheral blood. This receptor was identified in a man in his sixties with acute or convalescent COVID-19. This CDR3 reads CASSQYNEQFF. CDR3 sequence (DNA): TGTGCCAGCAGCCAATACAATGAGCAGTTCTTC.